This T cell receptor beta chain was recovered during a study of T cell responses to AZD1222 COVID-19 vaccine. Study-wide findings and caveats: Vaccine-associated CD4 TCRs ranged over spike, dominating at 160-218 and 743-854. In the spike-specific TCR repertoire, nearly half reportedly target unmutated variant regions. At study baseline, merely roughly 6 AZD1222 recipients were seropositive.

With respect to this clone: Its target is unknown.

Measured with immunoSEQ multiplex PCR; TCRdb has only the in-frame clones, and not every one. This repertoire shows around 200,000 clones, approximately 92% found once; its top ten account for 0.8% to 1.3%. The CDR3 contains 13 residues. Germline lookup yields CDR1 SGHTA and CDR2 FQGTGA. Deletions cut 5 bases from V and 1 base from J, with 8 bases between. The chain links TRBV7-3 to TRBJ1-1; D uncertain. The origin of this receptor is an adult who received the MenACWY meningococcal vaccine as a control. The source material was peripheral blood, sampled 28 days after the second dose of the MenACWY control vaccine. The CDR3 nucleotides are TGTGCCAGCAGCCCTAGCGCGAACACTGAAGCTTTCTTT. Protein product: CASSPSANTEAFF.